This record looks at one T cell receptor (beta chain) sequence and its context. Antigen unknown. The same CDR3 can be traced to other DNA sequences in this sample. The PCR employed 60 Vbeta primers together with 13 Jbeta primers. Some clones are missing from TCRdb's copy, which holds only in-frame ones; the method was immunoSEQ multiplex PCR. The table has some 140,000 clones, 79% seen once. These data originate in a study of cytomegalovirus exposure and HLA in healthy donors. Study-level background: Earlier, 100 million to 130 million unique TCR beta sequences were recovered from about 200 million T cells by an analysis.

V lost 1 base and J 0 bases, leaving 10 bases between the germline ends. The germline CDR1 and CDR2 sequences are SGHTA and FQGNSA. The CDR3 contains 15 residues. The donors, nominally healthy at sampling, likely had unrecorded immune exposures. Study observations and caveats: The study designated 164 TCR beta chains cytomegalovirus-associated. In a later analysis, specific HLA alleles were associated with approximately 16,000 TCR beta sequences at a 0.05 false discovery rate.

Specimen: PBMCs. The clonotype comes from a man aged 35-49 years in good health and CMV-seropositive. The chain employs TRBV7-2 and TRBJ2-7, with a tentative D call TRBD1 (6 bases). This CDR3 reads CASSLVGGSSYEQYF. Written as DNA, the CDR3 is TGTGCCAGCAGCTTAGTAGGGGGTAGCTCCTACGAGCAGTACTTC.